The subject of this entry is one T cell receptor (beta chain). Antigen: not known. Profiling relied on immunoSEQ multiplex PCR, and the TCRdb table lists in-frame clones only, not all of them. The top ten clones hold just over 5% of a sample with approximately 140,000 clones, roughly nine tenths of them seen once. The sample is drawn from a study of T cell responses to AZD1222 COVID-19 vaccine. Whole-study results and caveats: All repertoire sampling was performed exclusively after the peak T cell response. Donors were mostly white British, more females; clonal diversity possibly underestimated. Rises in breadth and depth of Spike-specific TCRs came after two AZD1222 doses.

The sample consisted of peripheral blood, taken on day 0 of AZD1222 vaccination. This TCR derives from an adult in good health.

The CDR3 reads CATGKGPKETQYF. DNA of the CDR3: TGTGCCACCGGGAAGGGGCCTAAAGAGACCCAGTACTTC. The chain carries TRBV15 and TRBJ2-5; D is possibly TRBD1 (5 bases). This CDR3 has 13 residues. In germline, CDR1 is LNHNV, CDR2 YYDKDF (reference sequence). V shed 8 bases and J shed 3 bases, with 13 bases lying between them.